This TCR beta chain was sequenced during a study of cytomegalovirus exposure and HLA in healthy donors. Study-wide context: Previous work identified roughly 120 million unique TCR beta sequences from 200 million or so T cells. Study-level results: Through in vitro validation, three CMV-associated chains were shown to be specific for CMV antigens. Presence/absence analyses supposed approximately even sequencing depth among donors.

This PCR relied on a set of 60 Vbeta primers and 13 Jbeta primers. Original processing notes: A later analysis counted about 80 million unique TCR beta chains, around 10 million shared. The assay was immunoSEQ multiplex PCR, and TCRdb's table has in-frame clones only and misses some. The V and J calls and clone size come from that table; D and trimming were worked out from the DNA. The sample lists approximately 190,000 clones, about 79% occurring once. Losses at the gene ends were 5 bases for V and 3 bases for J; bases not matched to a gene: 6. Germline V gene sequence: CDR1 SQVTM, CDR2 ANQGSEA. The CDR3 covers 14 residues. For this clone: The target antigen is unknown.

This chain joins TRBV29-1 and TRBJ1-1, with 10 bases fitting TRBD1. The sample taken for sequencing was PBMCs. The clonotype was recovered from a boy aged 2-15 years in good health and CMV-seronegative. The CDR3 protein is CSVRGDRGDTEAFF. For the CDR3, the DNA is TGCAGCGTTCGGGGGGACAGGGGAGACACTGAAGCTTTCTTT.